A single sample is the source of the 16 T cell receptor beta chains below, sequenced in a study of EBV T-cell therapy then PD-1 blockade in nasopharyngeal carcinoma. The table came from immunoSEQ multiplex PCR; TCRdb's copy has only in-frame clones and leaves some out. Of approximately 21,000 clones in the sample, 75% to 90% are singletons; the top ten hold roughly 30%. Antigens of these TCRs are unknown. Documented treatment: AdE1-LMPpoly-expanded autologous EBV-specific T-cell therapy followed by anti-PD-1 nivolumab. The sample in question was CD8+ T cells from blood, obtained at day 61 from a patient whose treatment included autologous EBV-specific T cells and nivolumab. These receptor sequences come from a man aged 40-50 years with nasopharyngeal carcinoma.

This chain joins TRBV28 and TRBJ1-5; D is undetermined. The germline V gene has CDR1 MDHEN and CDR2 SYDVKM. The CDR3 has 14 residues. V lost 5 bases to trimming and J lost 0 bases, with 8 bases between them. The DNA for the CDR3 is TGTGCCAGCAGTGCTGTCTATAGCAATCAGCCCCAGCATTTT. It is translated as CASSAVYSNQPQHF.

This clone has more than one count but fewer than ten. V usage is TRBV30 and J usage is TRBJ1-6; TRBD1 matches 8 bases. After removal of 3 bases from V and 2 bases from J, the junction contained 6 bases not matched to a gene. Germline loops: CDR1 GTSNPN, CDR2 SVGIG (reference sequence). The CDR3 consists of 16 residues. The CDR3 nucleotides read TGTGCCTGGAGCCGGGACAGGACCACCTATAATTCACCCCTCCACTTT. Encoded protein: CAWSRDRTTYNSPLHF. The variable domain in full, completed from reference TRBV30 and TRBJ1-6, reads SQTIHQWPATLVQPVGSPLSLECTVEGTSNPNLYWYRQAAGRGLQLLFYSVGIGQISSEVPQNLSASRPQDRQFILSSKKLLLSDSGFYLCAWSRDRTTYNSPLHFGNGTRLTVT.

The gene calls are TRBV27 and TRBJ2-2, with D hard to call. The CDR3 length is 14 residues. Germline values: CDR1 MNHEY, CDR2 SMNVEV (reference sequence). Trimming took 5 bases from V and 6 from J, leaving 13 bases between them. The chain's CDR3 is CASSVSSGAGELFF. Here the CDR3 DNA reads TGTGCCAGCAGTGTCTCCTCTGGGGCCGGGGAGCTGTTTTTT.

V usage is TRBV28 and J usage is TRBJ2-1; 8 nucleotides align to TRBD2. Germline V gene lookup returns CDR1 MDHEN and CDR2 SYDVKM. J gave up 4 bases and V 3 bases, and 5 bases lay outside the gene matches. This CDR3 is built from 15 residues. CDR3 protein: CASSLTAGGYNEQFF. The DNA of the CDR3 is TGTGCCAGCAGTTTGACGGCGGGGGGATACAATGAGCAGTTCTTC.

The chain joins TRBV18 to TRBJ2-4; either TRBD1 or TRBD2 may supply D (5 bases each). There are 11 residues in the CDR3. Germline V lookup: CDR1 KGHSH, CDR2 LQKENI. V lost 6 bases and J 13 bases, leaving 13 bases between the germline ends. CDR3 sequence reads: CASSAQEAQYF. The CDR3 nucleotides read TGTGCCAGCTCGGCACAGGAGGCACAGTACTTC.

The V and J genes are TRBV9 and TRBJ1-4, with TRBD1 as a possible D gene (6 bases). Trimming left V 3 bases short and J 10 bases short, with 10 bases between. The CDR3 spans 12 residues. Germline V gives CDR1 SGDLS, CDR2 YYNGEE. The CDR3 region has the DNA TGTGCCAGCAGCGACGGGGGCGCAAAACTGTTTTTT. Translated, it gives CASSDGGAKLFF.

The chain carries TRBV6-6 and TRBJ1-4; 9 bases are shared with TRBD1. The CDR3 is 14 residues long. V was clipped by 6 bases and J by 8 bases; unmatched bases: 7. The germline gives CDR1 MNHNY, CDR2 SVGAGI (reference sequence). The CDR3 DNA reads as TGTGCCAGCAGAACGACAGGGGGTCAAGAAAAACTGTTTTTT. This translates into CASRTTGGQEKLFF.

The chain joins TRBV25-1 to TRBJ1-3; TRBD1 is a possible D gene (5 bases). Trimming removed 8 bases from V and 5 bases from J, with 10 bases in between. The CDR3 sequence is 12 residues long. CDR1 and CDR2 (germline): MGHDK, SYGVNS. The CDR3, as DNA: TGTGCCAGCTCCCCGGGGCGAAACACCATATATTTT. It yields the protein CASSPGRNTIYF.

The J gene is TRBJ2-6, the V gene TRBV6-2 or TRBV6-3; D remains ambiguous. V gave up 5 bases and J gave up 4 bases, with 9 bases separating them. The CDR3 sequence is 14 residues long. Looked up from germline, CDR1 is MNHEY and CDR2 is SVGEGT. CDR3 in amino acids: CASSPNLGANVLTF. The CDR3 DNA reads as TGTGCCAGCAGTCCAAACTTAGGGGCCAACGTCCTGACTTTC.

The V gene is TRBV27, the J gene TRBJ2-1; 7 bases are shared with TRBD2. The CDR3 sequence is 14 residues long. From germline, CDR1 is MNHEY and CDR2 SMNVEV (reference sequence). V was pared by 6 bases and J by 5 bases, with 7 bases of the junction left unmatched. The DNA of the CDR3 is TGTGCCAGCAGAGTGGGGGGGGTAAACAATGAGCAGTTCTTC. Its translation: CASRVGGVNNEQFF.

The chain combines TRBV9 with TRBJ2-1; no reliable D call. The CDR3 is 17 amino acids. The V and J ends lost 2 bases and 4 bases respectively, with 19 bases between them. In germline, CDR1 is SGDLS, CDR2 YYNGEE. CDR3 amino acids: CASSVLGDNPAYNEQFF. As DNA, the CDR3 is TGTGCCAGCAGCGTTTTAGGAGACAACCCGGCTTACAATGAGCAGTTCTTC.

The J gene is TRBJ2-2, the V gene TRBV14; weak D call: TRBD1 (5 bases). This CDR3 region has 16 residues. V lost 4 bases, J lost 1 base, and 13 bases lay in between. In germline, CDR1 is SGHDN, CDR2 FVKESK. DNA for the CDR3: TGTGCCAGCAGCCCAGTGAAGGGGCGGAACACCGGGGAGCTGTTTTTT. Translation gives CASSPVKGRNTGELFF.

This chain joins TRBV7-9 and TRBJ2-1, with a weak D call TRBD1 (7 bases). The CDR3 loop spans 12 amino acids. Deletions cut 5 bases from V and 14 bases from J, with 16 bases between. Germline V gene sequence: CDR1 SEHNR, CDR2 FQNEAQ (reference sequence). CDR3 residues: CASSPGGRQEFF. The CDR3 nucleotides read TGTGCCAGCAGCCCAGGGGGGCGACAGGAGTTCTTC.

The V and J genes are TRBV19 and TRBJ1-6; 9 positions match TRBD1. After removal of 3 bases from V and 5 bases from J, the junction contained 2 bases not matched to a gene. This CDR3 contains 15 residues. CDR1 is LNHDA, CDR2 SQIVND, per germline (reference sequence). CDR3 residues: CASSIWTGDNSPLHF. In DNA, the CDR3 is TGTGCCAGTAGTATCTGGACAGGGGATAATTCACCCCTCCACTTT.

The CDR3 is CATSVRPAATGELFF. The CDR3 nucleotides read TGTGCCACCTCCGTCCGACCCGCGGCGACCGGGGAGCTGTTTTTT. The chain employs TRBV6-5 and TRBJ2-2; the D is unclear. V was shortened by 10 bases and J by 5 bases, with 20 bases between the two germline ends. The CDR3 contains 15 residues. The germline gives CDR1 MNHEY, CDR2 SVGAGI.

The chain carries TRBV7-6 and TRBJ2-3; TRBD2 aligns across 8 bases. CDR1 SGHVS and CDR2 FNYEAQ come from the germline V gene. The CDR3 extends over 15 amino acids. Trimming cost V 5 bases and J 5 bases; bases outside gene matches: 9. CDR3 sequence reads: CASSLSGVFGDTQYF. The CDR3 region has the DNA TGTGCCAGCAGCCTTAGCGGGGTGTTCGGAGATACGCAGTATTTT.